These 11 T cell receptor beta chains were sequenced from one sample in a study of cytomegalovirus exposure and HLA in healthy donors. PCR employed 60 Vbeta and 13 Jbeta primers. The data were produced by immunoSEQ multiplex PCR, yet TCRdb's version contains in-frame clones alone and is incomplete. The table has some 200,000 clones, approximately 78% seen once. Specimen: PBMCs. The source is a woman aged 50 to 60 in good health and CMV-seropositive.

The chain recombines TRBV6-5 with TRBJ1-3, with 7 bases that match TRBD1. The CDR3 has 15 amino acids. The germline V gene has CDR1 MNHEY and CDR2 SVGAGI. The trim removed 6 bases at V and 3 bases at J, leaving 8 bases unmatched. The DNA for the CDR3 is TGTGCCAGCAGCCCAGGGGGTTACAGTGGAAACACCATATATTTT. Its translation is CASSPGGYSGNTIYF.

The genes are TRBV18 and TRBJ2-5; D perhaps matches TRBD2 (5 bases). The CDR3 extends over 14 amino acids. Germline V gene sequence: CDR1 KGHSH, CDR2 LQKENI. Deletions cut 2 bases from V and 4 bases from J, with 11 bases between. The CDR3 sequence is CASSPSGVAETQYF. Here the CDR3 DNA reads TGTGCCAGCTCACCATCCGGGGTGGCAGAGACCCAGTACTTC.

The V gene is TRBV25-1, the J gene TRBJ2-3, with D perhaps matching TRBD1 (6 bases). V lost 3 bases to trimming and J lost 1 base, with 11 bases between them. Germline V gene lookup returns CDR1 MGHDK and CDR2 SYGVNS. The CDR3 runs to 15 residues. The CDR3 loop is CASSDRDTGTDTQYF. In DNA form, the CDR3 reads TGTGCCAGCAGTGACCGGGACACCGGCACAGATACGCAGTATTTT.

The table lists this clone with a few counts. The chain has TRBV19 and TRBJ2-1; 9 bases map to TRBD1. The ends lost 4 bases at V and 12 bases at J; junction bases unmatched: 4. Germline V CDR1 and CDR2: LNHDA, SQIVND (reference sequence). CDR3 length: 12 amino acids. The CDR3 DNA reads as TGTGCCAGTAGTACACAGGGGGCGAGGCAGTTCTTC. Translating gives CASSTQGARQFF.

This clone has just one count. The chain joins TRBV4-3 to TRBJ2-5, with 12 positions matching TRBD1. CDR1 is LGHNA, CDR2 YSLEER, per germline. V was pared by 4 bases and J by 4 bases, with 10 bases of the junction left unmatched. This CDR3 spans 17 amino acids. CDR3 residues: CASSPGQGTGGGETQYF. The CDR3 nucleotides read TGCGCCAGCAGCCCAGGCCAAGGGACAGGGGGCGGAGAGACCCAGTACTTC.

As for this clone: This same CDR3 is encoded by further DNA sequences in the sample. The rearrangement joins TRBV5-1 to TRBJ2-1, with D perhaps TRBD2 (6 bases). The CDR3 contains 13 residues. V shed 4 bases and J shed 4 bases, with 9 bases lying between them. Germline V gives CDR1 SGHRS, CDR2 YFSETQ. The CDR3 here is CASSPGLYNEQFF. Here the CDR3 DNA reads TGCGCCAGCAGCCCGGGACTTTACAATGAGCAGTTCTTC.

V is TRBV6-1 and J is TRBJ2-7, with a weak D call TRBD1 (6 bases). CDR3 length equals 17 residues. With 1 base removed from V and 0 bases from J, the gap between germline ends came to 16 bases. Germline V gene lookup returns CDR1 MNHNS and CDR2 SASEGT. CDR3 nucleotides: TGTGCCAGCAGTGAAGGGCAGGGGTTCTTCATCTCCTACGAGCAGTACTTC. This translates into CASSEGQGFFISYEQYF.

This chain uses TRBV5-1 with TRBJ2-1, with 12 bases that match TRBD2. There are 16 residues in the CDR3. The V and J ends lost 4 bases and 8 bases, in that order; junction bases with no gene match: 10. CDR1 and CDR2 (germline): SGHRS, YFSETQ. The CDR3 nucleotides are TGCGCCAGCAGCCAGAGACTAGCGGGAGCTAGGTATGAGCAGTTCTTC. It encodes CASSQRLAGARYEQFF.

The chain is built from TRBV5-5 and TRBJ1-2; D perhaps matches TRBD1 (6 bases). This CDR3 contains 14 residues. V dropped 5 bases and J dropped 8 bases, with 19 bases sitting between them. Germline-derived CDR1 and CDR2 are SGHKS and YYEKEE (reference sequence). The CDR3 reads CASSTPGQPLGYTF. In DNA, the CDR3 is TGTGCCAGCAGTACCCCCGGACAGCCCCTCGGCTACACCTTC.

The chain combines TRBV19 with TRBJ2-7, with TRBD2 matching 11 bases. CDR1 and CDR2 (germline): LNHDA, SQIVND (reference sequence). Losses at the gene ends were 2 bases for V and 3 bases for J; bases not matched to a gene: 0. The CDR3 is 14 residues long. This chain's CDR3 is CASSITSGSYEQYF. CDR3 sequence (DNA): TGTGCCAGTAGTATAACTAGCGGGAGCTACGAGCAGTACTTC.

The genes are TRBV19 and TRBJ1-4; D uncertain. The CDR3 runs to 13 residues. The germline gives CDR1 LNHDA, CDR2 SQIVND (reference sequence). Trimming left V 3 bases short and J 4 bases short, with 6 bases between. CDR3: CASSIQYNEKLFF. In nucleotides, the CDR3 is TGTGCCAGTAGTATCCAGTATAATGAAAAACTGTTTTTT.